The rows below give T cell receptor beta chains drawn from one sample of a study of beta chain features in type 1 diabetes. Assay used: immunoSEQ multiplex PCR; TCRdb lists only in-frame clones, some missing. The sample holds just over 450,000 clones, about 30% seen once. Sequencing was performed on naive CD4+ T cells from blood. The receptors originated from a young man in good health. Both conserved end residues are part of each CDR3. Each record gives: D gene, V gene, clone size, J gene, CDR3 DNA, CDR3 protein. A D gene is named only where the DNA matches it firmly. Part of the rows lack a size; the others show once, few, many or a class for expanded clones.

d_call: .
v_call: TRBV30
clone_size: .
j_call: TRBJ2-7
cdr3_nt: TGTGCTTCCCGGGCGGGGGCCCGAAGCGAGCAGTACTTC
cdr3_aa: CASRAGARSEQYF

d_call: TRBD1
v_call: TRBV30
clone_size: few
j_call: TRBJ2-3
cdr3_nt: TGTGCCTGGAGTGTGGGACAGGCCAGGCCTGATACGCAGTATTTT
cdr3_aa: CAWSVGQARPDTQYF

d_call: .
v_call: TRBV18
clone_size: few
j_call: TRBJ2-7
cdr3_nt: TGTGCCAGCTCAGCCTACAGGGCCTACGAGCAGTACTTC
cdr3_aa: CASSAYRAYEQYF

d_call: TRBD2
v_call: TRBV15
clone_size: once
j_call: TRBJ2-7
cdr3_nt: TGTGCCACCAGCAGAAGGGGACTAGCCCACGAGCAGTACTTC
cdr3_aa: CATSRRGLAHEQYF

d_call: TRBD2
v_call: TRBV7-2
clone_size: .
j_call: TRBJ2-1
cdr3_nt: TGTGCCAGCAGCTTCGAGCGGGAGAACAATGAGCAGTTCTTC
cdr3_aa: CASSFERENNEQFF

d_call: TRBD1
v_call: TRBV9
clone_size: .
j_call: TRBJ2-3
cdr3_nt: TGTGCCAGCAGCGCAAGACAGGGGAACACAGATACGCAGTATTTT
cdr3_aa: CASSARQGNTDTQYF

d_call: .
v_call: TRBV10-3
clone_size: .
j_call: TRBJ2-2
cdr3_nt: TGTGCCATCTTGGGAGGCGGGGAGCTGTTTTTT
cdr3_aa: CAILGGGELFF

d_call: .
v_call: TRBV5-6
clone_size: few
j_call: TRBJ2-1
cdr3_nt: TGTGCCAGCAGTTATTTCGGGGGCCGAGACTACAATGAGCAGTTCTTC
cdr3_aa: CASSYFGGRDYNEQFF

d_call: TRBD2
v_call: TRBV2
clone_size: few
j_call: TRBJ2-7
cdr3_nt: TGTGCCAGCAGTGACGGGCTAGCGGGAGGATTCGAGCAGTACTTC
cdr3_aa: CASSDGLAGGFEQYF

d_call: .
v_call: TRBV5-1
clone_size: few
j_call: TRBJ2-7
cdr3_nt: TGCGCCAGCAGCGGGGACACCTTGAGCTCCTACGAGCAGTACTTC
cdr3_aa: CASSGDTLSSYEQYF

d_call: .
v_call: TRBV19
clone_size: .
j_call: TRBJ2-3
cdr3_nt: TGTGCCAGTGCCTCGAGTTTGCGGGGCGATACGCAGTATTTT
cdr3_aa: CASASSLRGDTQYF

d_call: .
v_call: TRBV4-2
clone_size: few
j_call: TRBJ1-5
cdr3_nt: TGTGCCAGCAGCCAAGATACGGGATTTCAGCCCCAGCATTTT
cdr3_aa: CASSQDTGFQPQHF

d_call: .
v_call: TRBV9
clone_size: .
j_call: TRBJ1-2
cdr3_nt: TGTGCCAGCAGCGTAATGAGACTGAGCAATGGCTACACCTTC
cdr3_aa: CASSVMRLSNGYTF

d_call: TRBD1
v_call: TRBV7-2
clone_size: .
j_call: TRBJ2-5
cdr3_nt: TGTGCCAGCAGCTTAGTTTGGGACAGGGCGGAGACCCAGTACTTC
cdr3_aa: CASSLVWDRAETQYF

d_call: .
v_call: TRBV9
clone_size: few
j_call: TRBJ1-5
cdr3_nt: TGTGCCAGCAGCGTAGCTCCACAGGGACAGCCCCAGCATTTT
cdr3_aa: CASSVAPQGQPQHF

d_call: .
v_call: TRBV30
clone_size: few
j_call: TRBJ1-1
cdr3_nt: TGTGCCTGGAGGCCTGGGGTTGAAGCTTTCTTT
cdr3_aa: CAWRPGVEAFF

d_call: TRBD1
v_call: TRBV7-2
clone_size: .
j_call: TRBJ2-7
cdr3_nt: TGTGCCAGCACCCAGCTTTGGCAGGGGGCCGAGCAGTACTTC
cdr3_aa: CASTQLWQGAEQYF

d_call: .
v_call: TRBV29-1
clone_size: .
j_call: TRBJ2-6
cdr3_nt: TGCAGCGCCCATGTTTCCACTGGGGCCAACGTCCTGACTTTC
cdr3_aa: CSAHVSTGANVLTF

d_call: .
v_call: TRBV25-1
clone_size: .
j_call: TRBJ1-2
cdr3_nt: TGTGCCAGCAGTGAGGCAGGGTGGACCTATGGCTACACCTTC
cdr3_aa: CASSEAGWTYGYTF

d_call: TRBD1
v_call: TRBV30
clone_size: .
j_call: TRBJ1-1
cdr3_nt: TGTGCCTGGAGTTTTCGACAGGGGATGTGGACTGAAGCTTTCTTT
cdr3_aa: CAWSFRQGMWTEAFF

d_call: .
v_call: TRBV10-2
clone_size: few
j_call: TRBJ2-5
cdr3_nt: TGCGCCAGCAGTGCCGCCGGGGGACGAGAGACCCAGTACTTC
cdr3_aa: CASSAAGGRETQYF

d_call: .
v_call: TRBV7-2
clone_size: .
j_call: TRBJ1-3
cdr3_nt: TGTGCCAGCGGGTTTGCTGGAAACACCATATATTTT
cdr3_aa: CASGFAGNTIYF

d_call: .
v_call: TRBV6-6
clone_size: .
j_call: TRBJ2-5
cdr3_nt: TGTGCCAGCAGCCCTGGGGGTGCCCAGTACTTC
cdr3_aa: CASSPGGAQYF

d_call: .
v_call: TRBV30
clone_size: .
j_call: TRBJ1-1
cdr3_nt: TGTGCCTGGAGTGCTGGGAACACTGAAGCTTTCTTT
cdr3_aa: CAWSAGNTEAFF

d_call: .
v_call: TRBV30
clone_size: .
j_call: TRBJ1-1
cdr3_nt: TGTGCCTGGAGTAGTCACGTTGTCACTGAAGCTTTCTTT
cdr3_aa: CAWSSHVVTEAFF

d_call: .
v_call: TRBV28
clone_size: .
j_call: TRBJ2-4
cdr3_nt: TGTGCCAGCACCGACAACCAGGGGTTGAACATTCAGTACTTC
cdr3_aa: CASTDNQGLNIQYF

d_call: TRBD2
v_call: TRBV18
clone_size: few
j_call: TRBJ2-2
cdr3_nt: TGTGCCAGCTCACCGGTAGCGGGAGTACCCGGGGAGCTGTTTTTT
cdr3_aa: CASSPVAGVPGELFF

d_call: TRBD2
v_call: TRBV9
clone_size: .
j_call: TRBJ2-3
cdr3_nt: TGTGCCAGCAGCGCAAGACTAGCGACTAGCACAGATACGCAGTATTTT
cdr3_aa: CASSARLATSTDTQYF

d_call: TRBD2
v_call: TRBV30
clone_size: few
j_call: TRBJ2-2
cdr3_nt: TGTGCCTGGAGTGTACTTGGTAGCGGGAGGGCAAGGACCGGGGAGCTGTTTTTT
cdr3_aa: CAWSVLGSGRARTGELFF

d_call: .
v_call: TRBV9
clone_size: .
j_call: TRBJ1-3
cdr3_nt: TGTGCCAGCAGCGTAGACAGCTCTGGAAACACCATATATTTT
cdr3_aa: CASSVDSSGNTIYF

d_call: TRBD2
v_call: TRBV18
clone_size: .
j_call: TRBJ2-3
cdr3_nt: TGTGCCAGCTCACCGAGACTAGCGGGAGGGACAGATACGCAGTATTTT
cdr3_aa: CASSPRLAGGTDTQYF

d_call: TRBD1
v_call: TRBV29-1
clone_size: .
j_call: TRBJ2-3
cdr3_nt: TGCAGCGTTACAGGGGGAGATACGCAGTATTTT
cdr3_aa: CSVTGGDTQYF

d_call: .
v_call: TRBV14
clone_size: .
j_call: TRBJ1-2
cdr3_nt: TGTGCCAGCAGCCAAGCCCAGGGCTATGGCTACACCTTC
cdr3_aa: CASSQAQGYGYTF

d_call: .
v_call: TRBV9
clone_size: .
j_call: TRBJ2-3
cdr3_nt: TGTGCCAGCAGCGTAGTTCCTTTCACAGATACGCAGTATTTT
cdr3_aa: CASSVVPFTDTQYF

d_call: .
v_call: TRBV7-2
clone_size: few
j_call: TRBJ2-1
cdr3_nt: TGTGCCAGCAGCTTCGGGGACCCCTCTGACAATGAGCAGTTCTTC
cdr3_aa: CASSFGDPSDNEQFF

d_call: TRBD2
v_call: TRBV4-2
clone_size: .
j_call: TRBJ2-2
cdr3_nt: TGTGCCAGCAGGGGACTAGCGGCTAACACCGGGGAGCTGTTTTTT
cdr3_aa: CASRGLAANTGELFF

d_call: TRBD2
v_call: TRBV27
clone_size: .
j_call: TRBJ2-7
cdr3_nt: TGTGCCAGCAGTCTAGGACTAGTGGGCGAGCAGTACTTC
cdr3_aa: CASSLGLVGEQYF

d_call: TRBD1
v_call: TRBV18
clone_size: .
j_call: TRBJ1-2
cdr3_nt: TGTGCCAGCTCACCGGGGACAGGTTTGAATGGCTACACCTTC
cdr3_aa: CASSPGTGLNGYTF

d_call: .
v_call: TRBV23-1
clone_size: few
j_call: TRBJ2-1
cdr3_nt: TGCGCCAGCAGTCAATCCACTCCGTTGGCGTTCTTC
cdr3_aa: CASSQSTPLAFF

d_call: .
v_call: TRBV10-3
clone_size: .
j_call: TRBJ2-1
cdr3_nt: TGTGCCATCAGTGGGGGAACCTACAATGAGCAGTTCTTC
cdr3_aa: CAISGGTYNEQFF

d_call: TRBD2
v_call: TRBV7-2
clone_size: few
j_call: TRBJ2-4
cdr3_nt: TGTGCCAGCAGCTTAGAGACTAGCGGGTTGCTAAACATTCAGTACTTC
cdr3_aa: CASSLETSGLLNIQYF

d_call: .
v_call: TRBV7-2
clone_size: .
j_call: TRBJ2-1
cdr3_nt: TGTGCCAGCAGGCCTCGGGAGATCCCCTACAATGAGCAGTTCTTC
cdr3_aa: CASRPREIPYNEQFF

d_call: TRBD2
v_call: TRBV30
clone_size: .
j_call: TRBJ2-2
cdr3_nt: TGTGCCTGCCGGGGGACTAGCGGGTACACCGGGGAGCTGTTTTTT
cdr3_aa: CACRGTSGYTGELFF

d_call: .
v_call: TRBV29-1
clone_size: .
j_call: TRBJ2-5
cdr3_nt: TGCAGCGTTGGCCCCGTTCAGACCCAGTACTTC
cdr3_aa: CSVGPVQTQYF

d_call: .
v_call: TRBV29-1
clone_size: .
j_call: TRBJ2-3
cdr3_nt: TGCAGCGTAAAATCAGGACTGGTTCCTACAGATACGCAGTATTTT
cdr3_aa: CSVKSGLVPTDTQYF

d_call: TRBD2
v_call: TRBV29-1
clone_size: few
j_call: TRBJ2-1
cdr3_nt: TGCAGCGTTAGGGAGGGCTCCTACAATGAGCAGTTCTTC
cdr3_aa: CSVREGSYNEQFF

d_call: .
v_call: TRBV7-9
clone_size: .
j_call: TRBJ2-7
cdr3_nt: TGTGCCAGCAGCTTACTAAACTACGAGCAGTACTTC
cdr3_aa: CASSLLNYEQYF

d_call: TRBD1
v_call: TRBV6-6
clone_size: few
j_call: TRBJ2-7
cdr3_nt: TGTGCCAGCAGTGAGGACAGGGTCGACAACGAGCAGTACTTC
cdr3_aa: CASSEDRVDNEQYF

d_call: .
v_call: TRBV29-1
clone_size: few
j_call: TRBJ2-3
cdr3_nt: TGCAGCGTTACCCCCAGCACAGATACGCAGTATTTT
cdr3_aa: CSVTPSTDTQYF

d_call: .
v_call: TRBV29-1
clone_size: .
j_call: TRBJ2-7
cdr3_nt: TGCAGCGTGACGACATCCTACGAGCAGTACTTC
cdr3_aa: CSVTTSYEQYF

d_call: .
v_call: TRBV18
clone_size: few
j_call: TRBJ2-3
cdr3_nt: TGTGCCAGCTCACACCCGGTTCAGGGAGGAACCGATACGCAGTATTTT
cdr3_aa: CASSHPVQGGTDTQYF

d_call: TRBD1
v_call: TRBV30
clone_size: few
j_call: TRBJ2-3
cdr3_nt: TGTGCCTGGAGGATTGACAGGGTTCTGGATACGCAGTATTTT
cdr3_aa: CAWRIDRVLDTQYF

d_call: TRBD2
v_call: TRBV7-2
clone_size: .
j_call: TRBJ2-1
cdr3_nt: TGTGCCAGCAGCCGAGACATGGCCGGGCGGGAGGGGTACAATGAGCAGTTCTTC
cdr3_aa: CASSRDMAGREGYNEQFF